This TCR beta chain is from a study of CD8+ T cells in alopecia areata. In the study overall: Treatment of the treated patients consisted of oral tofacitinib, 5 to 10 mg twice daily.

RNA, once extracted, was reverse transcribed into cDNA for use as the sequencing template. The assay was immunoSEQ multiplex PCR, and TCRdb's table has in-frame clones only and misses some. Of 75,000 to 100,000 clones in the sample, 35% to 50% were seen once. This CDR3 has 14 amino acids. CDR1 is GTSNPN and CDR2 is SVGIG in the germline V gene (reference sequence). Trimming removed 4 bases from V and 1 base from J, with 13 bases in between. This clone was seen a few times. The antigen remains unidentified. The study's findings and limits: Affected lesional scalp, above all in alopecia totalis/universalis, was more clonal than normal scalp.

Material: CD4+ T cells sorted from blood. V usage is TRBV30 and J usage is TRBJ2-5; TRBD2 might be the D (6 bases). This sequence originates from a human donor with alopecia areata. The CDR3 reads CAWNLGGSQETQYF. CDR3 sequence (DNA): TGTGCCTGGAACCTAGGAGGGTCCCAAGAGACCCAGTACTTC.